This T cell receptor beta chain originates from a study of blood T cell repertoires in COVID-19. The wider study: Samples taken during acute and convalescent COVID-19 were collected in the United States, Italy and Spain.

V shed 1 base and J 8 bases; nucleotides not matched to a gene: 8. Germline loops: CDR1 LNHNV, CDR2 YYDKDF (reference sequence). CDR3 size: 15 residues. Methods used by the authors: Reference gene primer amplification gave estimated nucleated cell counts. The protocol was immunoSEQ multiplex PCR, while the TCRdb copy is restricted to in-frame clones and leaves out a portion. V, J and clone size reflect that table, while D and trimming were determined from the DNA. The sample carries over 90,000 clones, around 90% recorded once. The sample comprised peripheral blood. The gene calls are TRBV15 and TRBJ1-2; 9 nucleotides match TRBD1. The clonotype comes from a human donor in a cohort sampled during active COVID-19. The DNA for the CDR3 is TGTGCCACCAGCAGAGTGGTGACAGGGGGTGAAGGCTACACCTTC. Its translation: CATSRVVTGGEGYTF. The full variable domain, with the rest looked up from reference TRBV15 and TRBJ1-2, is DAMVIQNPRYQVTQFGKPVTLSCSQTLNHNVMYWYQQKSSQAPKLLFHYYDKDFNNEADTPDNFQSRRPNTSFCFLDIRSPGLGDTAMYLCATSRVVTGGEGYTFGSGTRLTVV.